This TCR beta chain was identified in a study of CD8 T cells in ankylosing spondylitis (dated by TCRdb to between 2016 and 2019). About the investigation overall: The study set out to find disease-linked TCR variants by profiling T cell receptor beta repertoires in ankylosing spondylitis patients and healthy donors. The full study cohort was made up of under 30 ankylosing spondylitis patients and more than 90 healthy donors. Samples of peripheral blood were taken, and for ankylosing spondylitis patients, synovial fluid was collected as well.

Sequencing was performed on an Illumina HiSeq 2500. Quantitative 5'-RACE with molecular barcodes was the method used to prepare the TCR beta libraries. The paper's processing steps were these. A new computational method, built on a probabilistic model of VDJ rearrangement, was used to identify disease-linked TCR variants. The public reads were quality trimmed at Q25 with fastp and then assembled into clones with MiXCR by TCRdb, keeping productive beta chains. Rows matching on CDR3 protein sequence are summarized as one entry with the most common DNA and genes. TCRdb's processing, not the authors' own work, is the source of the V and J calls. This sample holds approximately 350,000 distinct CDR3 sequences; approximately 15% were observed only once. Approximately 0.99% of the sample is taken by the ten largest. As to this clonotype: Its antigen remains undetermined. No per-base quality is available; no much larger clone lies one base away.

Unmatched junction bases come to 8, with V trimmed by 3 bases and J by 9 bases. The CDR3, cysteine through phenylalanine, is 14 amino acids long. Only the CDR3 DNA is retained, 42 bases long and in frame from the first base. CDR1 is given as WSHSY and CDR2 as SAAADI, both from the germline V gene. Broad study findings and their caveats: Significant enrichment of the disease-linked clones was reported in matched synovial fluid samples from ankylosing spondylitis patients. A TCR beta motif of fewer than 10 highly homologous amino acid variants appeared characteristic of blood from ankylosing spondylitis patients. Some motif variants had previously been reported in the synovial fluid and blood of reactive arthritis patients, which suggests shared mechanisms of disease initiation. The disease-linked clones had a CD8+ phenotype and were found at relatively low frequencies in peripheral blood.

Sample: blood, either unsorted or a sorted T cell fraction (not recorded which). The chain is assembled from TRBV10-2 and TRBJ2-5; 9 middle bases align to TRBD2. The receptor comes from a male donor with ankylosing spondylitis or in good health (not recorded which). The DNA sequence follows: TGCGCCAGCAGTGAATTCGTAGCGGGGGAGGCCCAGTACTTC. Its product reads: CASSEFVAGEAQYF.